Listed below are T cell receptor beta chains from one sample, sequenced in a study of blood T cell repertoires in COVID-19. The assay was immunoSEQ multiplex PCR, and TCRdb's table has in-frame clones only and misses some. The sample has some 340,000 clones, 75% to 90% seen once. The sequencing sample was made of peripheral blood. The source of these receptors is a woman aged 18-35 years with acute or convalescent COVID-19. Each CDR3 is given with its conserved first and last residue. D genes are given only for firm matches. A row's size may be missing; if present it is once, few, many or a size class.

v_call,j_call,clone_size,d_call,cdr3_aa,cdr3_nt
TRBV30,TRBJ1-1,few,.,CAWRWADYNMNTEAFF,TGTGCCTGGAGATGGGCTGATTACAACATGAACACTGAAGCTTTCTTT
TRBV27,TRBJ1-2,.,.,CASSLSRTYYGYTF,TGTGCCAGCAGTTTATCAAGGACTTACTATGGCTACACCTTC
TRBV12-3/TRBV12-4,TRBJ1-5,.,.,CASSLSGDQPQHF,TGTGCCAGCAGTTTGAGCGGGGACCAGCCCCAGCATTTT
TRBV19,TRBJ1-2,.,TRBD1,CASSTPGTGGIYGYTF,TGTGCCAGTAGTACTCCCGGGACAGGGGGTATCTATGGCTACACCTTC
TRBV28,TRBJ2-7,.,TRBD2,CASSPTSTTSYEQYF,TGTGCCAGCAGTCCGACTAGCACGACCTCCTACGAGCAGTACTTC
TRBV25-1,TRBJ2-5,.,TRBD1,CASSDFIFTGGGETQYF,TGTGCCAGCAGTGATTTTATATTTACAGGGGGAGGAGAGACCCAGTACTTC
TRBV5-1,TRBJ1-3,.,.,CASSLDVGGGNTIYF,TGCGCCAGCAGCTTGGACGTTGGGGGGGGAAACACCATATATTTT
TRBV2,TRBJ2-1,.,TRBD1,CASRGTGVIYNEQFF,TGTGCCAGCAGAGGAACAGGGGTCATTTACAATGAGCAGTTCTTC
TRBV7-6,TRBJ1-6,few,.,CASRGDTPNSPLHF,TGTGCCAGCAGGGGTGACACACCTAATTCACCCCTCCACTTT
TRBV14,TRBJ1-1,once,.,CASSHRGFNTEAFF,TGTGCCAGCAGCCACAGGGGTTTTAACACTGAAGCTTTCTTT
TRBV5-5,TRBJ2-5,.,.,CASSRQDIPETQYF,TGTGCCAGCAGCCGACAGGACATCCCAGAGACCCAGTACTTC
TRBV10-3,TRBJ2-1,.,.,CAITAGATYNEQFF,TGTGCCATCACGGCGGGGGCGACCTACAATGAGCAGTTCTTC
TRBV24-1,TRBJ2-1,.,.,CATSLPGAYNEQFF,TGTGCCACCTCCCTACCAGGGGCCTACAATGAGCAGTTCTTC
TRBV5-6,TRBJ2-3,.,TRBD1,CASSLTGADTQYF,TGTGCCAGCAGCTTGACAGGGGCAGATACGCAGTATTTT
TRBV3-1/TRBV3-2,TRBJ1-2,.,.,CASSPYRGYGYTF,TGTGCCAGCAGCCCATATCGGGGCTATGGCTACACCTTC
TRBV29-1,TRBJ1-2,.,TRBD1,CSVEDPGTAPNYGYTF,TGCAGCGTTGAAGATCCCGGGACAGCGCCTAACTATGGCTACACCTTC
TRBV5-6,TRBJ1-3,once,.,CASSLGVSGNTIYF,TGTGCCAGCAGCCTCGGGGTCTCTGGAAACACCATATATTTT
TRBV12-3/TRBV12-4,TRBJ1-5,.,.,CASSRRHFQPQHF,TGTGCCAGCAGTCGTCGACATTTTCAGCCCCAGCATTTT
TRBV5-6,TRBJ1-6,.,TRBD1,CASRQGPYNSPLHF,TGTGCCAGCCGACAGGGACCCTATAATTCACCCCTCCACTTT
TRBV28,TRBJ1-5,.,.,CASCGTPYSNQPQHF,TGTGCCAGCTGTGGGACACCCTATAGCAATCAGCCCCAGCATTTT
TRBV2,TRBJ2-7,.,TRBD1,CASFRTGVNEQYF,TGTGCCAGCTTTCGGACAGGGGTCAACGAGCAGTACTTC
TRBV29-1,TRBJ2-1,once,.,CSVAGGYYNEQFF,TGCAGCGTTGCAGGGGGGTACTACAATGAGCAGTTCTTC
TRBV9,TRBJ2-5,.,.,CASSVGYQVSGETQYF,TGTGCCAGCAGCGTAGGATATCAGGTATCGGGGGAGACCCAGTACTTC
TRBV6-1,TRBJ1-5,many,.,CASSESTSGQPQHF,TGTGCCAGCAGTGAGTCGACTTCGGGTCAGCCCCAGCATTTT